This TCR beta chain was documented in a study of blood T cell repertoires in COVID-19. Study overall: Some COVID-19 samples were acute and others convalescent; all came from the United States, Italy and Spain. PBMCs, B-cell-depleted T cells, or T cells were the source of the cDNA or gDNA that made up the material.

This CDR3 spans 15 amino acids. V trimming: 7 bases; J trimming: 12 bases; junction bases outside the gene matches: 18. CDR1 and CDR2 from the germline V gene are MNHEY and SVGAGI. Study processing details: Using reference gene primer amplification, nucleated cell counts were estimated. Clones were sequenced by immunoSEQ multiplex PCR, and TCRdb holds only the in-frame ones, with some missing. The V and J calls and clone size are taken from that table; D and trimming were inferred from the DNA. The sample carries 150,000 to 200,000 clones, roughly 84% recorded once. The sample was peripheral blood. This sequence originates from a human donor with acute or convalescent COVID-19. The donor label of this sample is uncertain. V gene TRBV6-5 combines with J gene TRBJ2-1, with 7 bases fitting TRBD1. CDR3 DNA: TGTGCCAGCACCGTGACAGGGAAAGATAGAGAGGGGCAGTTCTTC. Its protein product is CASTVTGKDREGQFF.